This is a list of T cell receptor beta chains from one sample in a study of T cell responses to AZD1222 COVID-19 vaccine. Produced via immunoSEQ multiplex PCR; TCRdb's table is partial and in-frame only. The profile shows about 96,000 clones, 80% to 90% of them singletons. The sequences come from peripheral blood, collected on day 0 of AZD1222 vaccination. The receptors come from an adult in good health. CDR3s include the opening cysteine and the closing phenylalanine or tryptophan. The D gene is left open where the match is weak. A clone size is listed for some rows: how often the clone was seen (once, few, many), or a class if it is expanded.

J	size	V	D	DNA	CDR3
TRBJ1-5	.	TRBV23-1	TRBD1	TGCGCCAGCAGTCAATCGAAACCACGGCAGGGACAGAATCAGCCCCAGCATTTT	CASSQSKPRQGQNQPQHF
TRBJ1-1	.	TRBV12-1	.	TGTGCCAGCAGCTTTACCGAGGCCAGCGAAGCTTTCTTT	CASSFTEASEAFF
TRBJ2-7	once	TRBV4-1	.	TGCGCCAGCAGCCAAGAGGTTATTGGACCTTCGAGCTCCTACGAGCAGTACTTC	CASSQEVIGPSSSYEQYF
TRBJ1-2	.	TRBV6-5	.	TGTGCCAGCAGTTACTCGCCGGGAAACTATGGCTACACCTTC	CASSYSPGNYGYTF
TRBJ2-3	.	TRBV5-4	.	TGTGCCAGCACCAAGAGTGGCGGATCTAGCACAGATACGCAGTATTTT	CASTKSGGSSTDTQYF
TRBJ2-2	.	TRBV7-9	.	TGTGCCAGCAGCTTAGAAGCGGATTCCGGGGAGCTGTTTTTT	CASSLEADSGELFF
TRBJ2-1	.	TRBV7-2	.	TGTGCCAGCAGCTTAGGGCTTTCTAGCTCCTACAATGAGCAGTTCTTC	CASSLGLSSSYNEQFF
TRBJ1-1	.	TRBV5-4	.	TGTGCCAGCAGCTTGAACACTGAAGCTTTCTTT	CASSLNTEAFF
TRBJ2-1	.	TRBV5-1	.	TGCGCCAGCAGCCTACAGGCTAGCTCCTACAATGAGCAGTTCTTC	CASSLQASSYNEQFF
TRBJ1-1	.	TRBV21-1	.	TGTGCCAGCAGCGAACCGACAGGTTTGAACACTGAAGCTTTCTTT	CASSEPTGLNTEAFF
TRBJ1-1	.	TRBV5-6	.	TGTGCCAGCAGTCCGCTGGGGCAGGGGAACACTGAAGCTTTCTTT	CASSPLGQGNTEAFF
TRBJ1-5	.	TRBV3-1/TRBV3-2	TRBD1	TGTGCCAGCAGTGGACAGGGGGGACAGCCCCAGCATTTT	CASSGQGGQPQHF
TRBJ1-1	.	TRBV5-4	.	TGTGCCAGCAGCACCTATACGGGTGGGATGAACACTGAAGCTTTCTTT	CASSTYTGGMNTEAFF
TRBJ1-6	.	TRBV19	.	TGTGCCAGTAGCATTACCGGACTAACAGATTCACCCCTCCACTTT	CASSITGLTDSPLHF
TRBJ2-2	.	TRBV3-1/TRBV3-2	TRBD2	TGTGCCAGCAGCCAAACGACTAGCGGGACCGGGGAGCTGTTTTTT	CASSQTTSGTGELFF
TRBJ1-4	.	TRBV7-9	.	TGTGCCAGCAGCACCGAAGTACAGGGTTGGGTAGAAGAAAAACTGTTTTTT	CASSTEVQGWVEEKLFF
TRBJ1-5	medium-sized	TRBV11-2	TRBD1	TGTGCCAGCAGCGTAAATACAGGGGGCCTTAGCAATCAGCCCCAGCATTTT	CASSVNTGGLSNQPQHF
TRBJ2-3	.	TRBV10-3	TRBD2	TGTGCCATCAGTGAGGGGACTAGCGGGGCCTATGATACGCAGTATTTT	CAISEGTSGAYDTQYF
TRBJ2-5	.	TRBV10-3	.	TGTGCCATCAGTGAGTCCTTAGAGGAGACCCAGTACTTC	CAISESLEETQYF
TRBJ1-2	.	TRBV19	TRBD1	TGTGCCAGTAGCATGGACAGGGACTATGGCTACACCTTC	CASSMDRDYGYTF
TRBJ2-7	.	TRBV7-9	TRBD1	TGTGCCAGCAGTAGGGACAGGGCACCCCCCTACGAGCAGTACTTC	CASSRDRAPPYEQYF
TRBJ1-2	.	TRBV4-1	.	TGCGCCAGCAGCCAAGAAGTTAGCGGAAACTATGGCTACACCTTC	CASSQEVSGNYGYTF
TRBJ2-1	.	TRBV14	.	TGTGCCAGCAGCCAAGATGTCCTCTGGAGGGACCATGAGCAGTTCTTC	CASSQDVLWRDHEQFF
TRBJ2-2	.	TRBV19	.	TGTGCCAGTAGTCCGAGGCGGGGAGGCGGGGAGCTGTTTTTT	CASSPRRGGGELFF
TRBJ2-2	.	TRBV7-3	.	TGTGCCAGCAGCTGGGGTGTGACCGGGGAGCTGTTTTTT	CASSWGVTGELFF
TRBJ2-7	.	TRBV5-1	TRBD2	TGCGCCAGCAGCTTGGTTACTAGCGGACCTGGGTACGAGCAGTACTTC	CASSLVTSGPGYEQYF
TRBJ1-4	.	TRBV5-5	.	TGTGCCAGCACCGTGGGGCTAGAAAGGGCTAATGAAAAACTGTTTTTT	CASTVGLERANEKLFF
TRBJ1-2	.	TRBV5-1	TRBD1	TGCGCCAGCAGCTTGTTTCCCTGGACAGGGGGCTTGGGGTATGGCTACACCTTC	CASSLFPWTGGLGYGYTF
TRBJ2-7	.	TRBV4-1	.	TGCGCCAGCAGCCAAGAGGGTTCGGGACGGAACCCCTACGAGCAGTACTTC	CASSQEGSGRNPYEQYF
TRBJ1-1	.	TRBV6-5	.	TGTGCCAGCAGCGCCAGAGTCCTTGGGGCTGAAGCTTTCTTT	CASSARVLGAEAFF
TRBJ1-2	.	TRBV11-2	.	TGTGCCAGCAGCTACAGGACAACCGGCAGGTATGGCTACACCTTC	CASSYRTTGRYGYTF
TRBJ1-6	.	TRBV18	.	TGTGCCAGCTCCGACCGTACCTATAATTCACCCCTCCACTTT	CASSDRTYNSPLHF
TRBJ1-1	.	TRBV30	.	TGTGCCTGGAGAACAAACCTGAACACTGAAGCTTTCTTT	CAWRTNLNTEAFF
TRBJ1-3	.	TRBV6-5	TRBD1	TGTGCCAGCACCCCCGGGACAGGGGCTGGAAACACCATATATTTT	CASTPGTGAGNTIYF
TRBJ1-2	.	TRBV6-2/TRBV6-3	.	TGTGCCAGCAGTTACAATGAATATGGCTACACCTTC	CASSYNEYGYTF
TRBJ1-2	.	TRBV2	TRBD1	TGTGCCAGCAGTGCGGTGGGGCTAACTACGGGACAGGGGAACTATGGCTACACCTTC	CASSAVGLTTGQGNYGYTF
TRBJ1-2	.	TRBV7-9	TRBD1	TGTGCCAGCAGCCCTACCAGGGGGCAGGACTATGGCTACACCTTC	CASSPTRGQDYGYTF
TRBJ2-1	.	TRBV30	.	TGTGCCTGGGGTCGGGGCTCCTACAATGAGCAGTTCTTC	CAWGRGSYNEQFF
TRBJ1-5	.	TRBV5-5	.	TGTGCCAGCAGCTTGGGGACGGGACCTCAGCCCCAGCATTTT	CASSLGTGPQPQHF
TRBJ2-7	once	TRBV6-2/TRBV6-3	.	TGTGCCAGCAGTTACGGACAATTCTACGAGCAGTACTTC	CASSYGQFYEQYF
TRBJ1-6	.	TRBV27	.	TGTGCCAGCAGTTTATGGGGTAAGAATTCACCCCTCCACTTT	CASSLWGKNSPLHF
TRBJ1-2	.	TRBV11-2	TRBD1	TGTGCCAGCAGCCGGGACAGGGGTGACTATGGCTACACCTTC	CASSRDRGDYGYTF
TRBJ1-2	.	TRBV7-2	.	TGTGCCAGCAGCTTAGTATCCGACAGTTTCGGAGGCTACACCTTC	CASSLVSDSFGGYTF
TRBJ1-6	.	TRBV7-9	.	TGTGCCAGCAGCTTAGAACAGTATAATTCACCCCTCCACTTT	CASSLEQYNSPLHF
TRBJ1-4	.	TRBV19	.	TGTGCCACCTCCTGGTTGGGGGGGAGTAACGAAAAACTGTTTTTT	CATSWLGGSNEKLFF
TRBJ2-7	once	TRBV5-4	.	TGTGCCAGCAGCCTCGCCAGGGGCGACTACGAGCAGTACTTC	CASSLARGDYEQYF
TRBJ1-5	.	TRBV7-2	.	TGTGCCAGCAGCTCATCGGGGCAGCCCCAGCATTTT	CASSSSGQPQHF
TRBJ2-1	.	TRBV12-3/TRBV12-4	.	TGTGCCAGCAAGGCCAGCTCCTACAATGAGCAGTTCTTC	CASKASSYNEQFF
TRBJ1-2	.	TRBV6-5	.	TGTGCCAGCAGTTACGGTGCCGACAGCGGAGGCTATGGCTACACCTTC	CASSYGADSGGYGYTF